This T cell receptor (beta chain) came from a study of technical replicates of blood from a few donors. Sequencing was performed with immunoSEQ multiplex PCR; in TCRdb, only in-frame clones are kept and a portion is missing. The sample has approximately 87,000 clones; 95% are singletons. Germline-derived CDR1 and CDR2 are SGHDT and YYEEEE. The CDR3 runs to 13 residues. The germline V and J ends were trimmed by 4 bases and 3 bases, with 10 bases remaining between them. Sequencing input: T cells isolated from PBMCs. This clonotype originated in a human donor in good health. This chain connects TRBV5-6 to TRBJ1-2; D is unclear. The CDR3 is CASSDTEDYGYTF. Written as DNA, the CDR3 is TGTGCCAGCAGCGATACCGAGGACTATGGCTACACCTTC.